This T cell receptor beta chain was sequenced in a study of human T cells and chemical hapten exposure. Study-wide background: On about 2 cm by about 2 cm of upper inner arm skin, sensitization was performed with 2% DPC.

Time point specified: patch test 2, 6 weeks after DPC sensitization. Treatment: therapeutic diphenylcyclopropenone sensitization with weekly scalp DPC. About this clonotype: Its target is unknown.

V shed 5 bases and J shed 8 bases, with 13 bases lying between them. Germline values: CDR1 DFQATT, CDR2 SNEGSKA (reference sequence). CDR3 length: 12 residues. Study observations and caveats: The presence of alopecia in the donors means their immune response may differ from healthy people's.

Individual cDNA molecules each carried unique molecular identifiers attached by the library. TCRdb passed the RACE reads through MiXCR, listing each CDR3 protein once. The sample lists about 89,000 distinct CDR3 sequences, approximately 10% occurring once. This chain uses TRBV20-1 with TRBJ2-1; the D is unclear. The sequence was collected from a man between 35 and 55 years old with alopecia areata. Some clones in this sample may be carry-over from other donors' samples. Sequences were derived from whole blood, sampled in connection with sensitization to the hapten diphenylcyclopropenone (DPC). In DNA form, the CDR3 reads TGCAGTGCTCCCGGTGGCGGAGATGAGCAGTTCTTC. It yields the protein CSAPGGGDEQFF.